This is a list of T cell receptor beta chains from one sample in a study of T cells after posttransplantation cyclophosphamide. The assay was immunoSEQ multiplex PCR, and TCRdb's table has in-frame clones only and misses some. This sample has approximately 4,900 clones, with around three quarters found just once. The sequences come from PBMCs, collected after allogeneic stem cell transplant with posttransplant cyclophosphamide. The receptors derive from a male patient aged 55 to 69 who received an allogeneic stem cell transplant from an unrelated donor, was CMV-positive, and had no GVHD. Some T cells may arise from the graft donor. CDR3s include the opening cysteine and the closing phenylalanine or tryptophan. The D gene is left open where the match is weak. The size entry is marked missing in some rows and otherwise reads once, few, many or a size class.

v_gene: TRBV25-1; d_gene: TRBD2; j_gene: TRBJ2-3; abundance: NA; CDR3nt: TGTGCCAACTCAGGACTAGGGGACACAGATACGCAGTATTTT; CDR3aa: CANSGLGDTDTQYF
v_gene: TRBV9; d_gene: NA; j_gene: TRBJ2-1; abundance: NA; CDR3nt: TGTGCCAGCAGCACCCGGGATACCAATGAGCAGTTCTTC; CDR3aa: CASSTRDTNEQFF
v_gene: TRBV28; d_gene: NA; j_gene: TRBJ2-2; abundance: NA; CDR3nt: TGTGCCAGCAGCACCCCGGCGGTCGGGGAGCTGTTTTTT; CDR3aa: CASSTPAVGELFF
v_gene: TRBV29-1; d_gene: TRBD1; j_gene: TRBJ1-1; abundance: NA; CDR3nt: TGCAGCGCTGAGGGACAGGTGAACACTGAAGCTTTCTTT; CDR3aa: CSAEGQVNTEAFF
v_gene: TRBV10-3; d_gene: TRBD2; j_gene: TRBJ2-3; abundance: NA; CDR3nt: TGTGCCATCGCGAGCGGGAGAGGGGGCACAGATACGCAGTATTTT; CDR3aa: CAIASGRGGTDTQYF
v_gene: TRBV27; d_gene: NA; j_gene: TRBJ2-1; abundance: NA; CDR3nt: TGTGCCAGCAGTGCGGCGCGCCAGGGGAGGGGGGTGTACAATGAGCAGTTCTTC; CDR3aa: CASSAARQGRGVYNEQFF
v_gene: TRBV12-5; d_gene: TRBD1; j_gene: TRBJ1-4; abundance: NA; CDR3nt: TGTGCTAGTGGTTCGCGGACAGGGGACAATGAAAAACTGTTTTTT; CDR3aa: CASGSRTGDNEKLFF
v_gene: TRBV11-3; d_gene: TRBD2; j_gene: TRBJ2-5; abundance: NA; CDR3nt: TGTGCCAGCAGCTTAGTGGCGACTAGCGAGACCCAGTACTTC; CDR3aa: CASSLVATSETQYF
v_gene: TRBV6-6; d_gene: NA; j_gene: TRBJ1-1; abundance: NA; CDR3nt: TGTGCCAGCAGCCGTACAGTGAACACTGAAGCTTTCTTT; CDR3aa: CASSRTVNTEAFF
v_gene: TRBV5-6; d_gene: TRBD1; j_gene: TRBJ2-7; abundance: NA; CDR3nt: TGCGCCAGCAGCCAAGAGACAGGGGGGTCCTACGAGCAGTACTTC; CDR3aa: CASSQETGGSYEQYF
v_gene: TRBV7-8; d_gene: NA; j_gene: TRBJ1-1; abundance: NA; CDR3nt: TGTGCCAGCAGCCTTACAGGGAACACCGAAGCTTTCTTT; CDR3aa: CASSLTGNTEAFF
v_gene: TRBV7-6; d_gene: NA; j_gene: TRBJ2-7; abundance: NA; CDR3nt: TGTGCCAGCAGCTTGGGGCTAACCCCTTCCTACGAGCAGTACTTC; CDR3aa: CASSLGLTPSYEQYF
v_gene: TRBV4-1; d_gene: NA; j_gene: TRBJ2-1; abundance: NA; CDR3nt: TGCGCCAGCAGCCAAGTCCACGGGAGCCCCTACAATGAGCAGTTCTTC; CDR3aa: CASSQVHGSPYNEQFF
v_gene: TRBV5-1; d_gene: TRBD1; j_gene: TRBJ2-7; abundance: few; CDR3nt: TGCGCCAGCAGACGGTCCGGGACAGGTGGTTCCGAGCAGTACTTC; CDR3aa: CASRRSGTGGSEQYF
v_gene: TRBV6-6; d_gene: NA; j_gene: TRBJ2-2; abundance: NA; CDR3nt: TGTGCCAGCAGTTTTAGCACCGGGGAGCTGTTTTTT; CDR3aa: CASSFSTGELFF
v_gene: TRBV11-2; d_gene: TRBD2; j_gene: TRBJ2-1; abundance: NA; CDR3nt: TGTGCCAGCAGAACAGGTCGCGGGGGGGCCGGCTACAATGAGCAGTTCTTC; CDR3aa: CASRTGRGGAGYNEQFF
v_gene: TRBV7-9; d_gene: NA; j_gene: TRBJ1-6; abundance: NA; CDR3nt: TGTGCCAGCAGCTTGCTACAGTCTAATTCACCCCTCCACTTT; CDR3aa: CASSLLQSNSPLHF
v_gene: TRBV7-2; d_gene: TRBD1; j_gene: TRBJ1-3; abundance: once; CDR3nt: TGTGCCAGCAGCTCACAGACAGGGACTGGAAACACCATATATTTT; CDR3aa: CASSSQTGTGNTIYF
v_gene: TRBV6-6; d_gene: NA; j_gene: TRBJ2-7; abundance: NA; CDR3nt: TGTGCCACCTCGACTGAGTTCTCCTACGAGCAGTACTTC; CDR3aa: CATSTEFSYEQYF
v_gene: TRBV18; d_gene: NA; j_gene: TRBJ2-2; abundance: once; CDR3nt: TGTGCCAGCTCACCAACCAAGGAGGGCGTGAGGGGGCGCAGGTTGTTTTTGGCCGGGGAGCTGTTTTTT; CDR3aa: CASSPTKEGVRGRRLFLAGELFF
v_gene: TRBV5-4; d_gene: TRBD2; j_gene: TRBJ2-5; abundance: NA; CDR3nt: TGTGCCAGCAGCCTCCGGACTAGCGGGGGGGCCTTCCAAGAGACCCAGTACTTC; CDR3aa: CASSLRTSGGAFQETQYF
v_gene: TRBV5-1; d_gene: NA; j_gene: TRBJ1-4; abundance: NA; CDR3nt: TGCGCCAGCAGCCCCGAGACAGTTGATAATGAAAAACTGTTTTTT; CDR3aa: CASSPETVDNEKLFF
v_gene: TRBV7-2; d_gene: TRBD1; j_gene: TRBJ2-2; abundance: medium-sized; CDR3nt: TGTGCCAGCAGAACCGGGACAGGACTTGGCGGGGAGCTGTTTTTT; CDR3aa: CASRTGTGLGGELFF
v_gene: TRBV4-1; d_gene: TRBD1; j_gene: TRBJ1-3; abundance: NA; CDR3nt: TGCGCCGGCAGCCAAGTGACAGGGCTTTCTGGAAACACCATATATTTT; CDR3aa: CAGSQVTGLSGNTIYF
v_gene: TRBV6-5; d_gene: TRBD1; j_gene: TRBJ1-1; abundance: few; CDR3nt: TGTGCCAGCAGGACGACAGGGCTTAACACTGAAGCTTTCTTT; CDR3aa: CASRTTGLNTEAFF
v_gene: TRBV2; d_gene: TRBD2; j_gene: TRBJ2-1; abundance: NA; CDR3nt: TGTGCCAGCATCAGGAGCGGGGTCTACAATGAGCAGTTCTTC; CDR3aa: CASIRSGVYNEQFF
v_gene: TRBV28; d_gene: TRBD1; j_gene: TRBJ2-2; abundance: NA; CDR3nt: TGTGCCAGCTCCGGGACAGGGGGCACCGGGGAGCTGTTTTTT; CDR3aa: CASSGTGGTGELFF
v_gene: TRBV9; d_gene: NA; j_gene: TRBJ1-6; abundance: NA; CDR3nt: TGTGCCAGCAGCGTGACGGGAGAATCACCCCTCCACTTT; CDR3aa: CASSVTGESPLHF
v_gene: TRBV6-6; d_gene: NA; j_gene: TRBJ2-2; abundance: NA; CDR3nt: TGTGCCAGCAGTGGGGCGCGACACAGCACCGGGGAGCTGTTTTTT; CDR3aa: CASSGARHSTGELFF
v_gene: TRBV5-4; d_gene: TRBD1; j_gene: TRBJ2-5; abundance: NA; CDR3nt: TGTGCCAGCAGCCCCGCCGGGACAGTAAGGGAGACCCAGTACTTC; CDR3aa: CASSPAGTVRETQYF
v_gene: TRBV4-2; d_gene: NA; j_gene: TRBJ2-1; abundance: NA; CDR3nt: TGTGCCAGCAGCCAAGGAAGCGGACCCACTTACAATGAGCAGTTCTTC; CDR3aa: CASSQGSGPTYNEQFF
v_gene: TRBV28; d_gene: NA; j_gene: TRBJ1-2; abundance: NA; CDR3nt: TGTGCCAGCAGTTTCCCCGACAGGTTCTATGGCTACACCTTC; CDR3aa: CASSFPDRFYGYTF
v_gene: TRBV30; d_gene: NA; j_gene: TRBJ1-4; abundance: NA; CDR3nt: TGTGCCTGGTCGACAGAGATTAATGAAAAACTGTTTTTT; CDR3aa: CAWSTEINEKLFF
v_gene: TRBV7-7; d_gene: TRBD1; j_gene: TRBJ2-5; abundance: NA; CDR3nt: TGTGCCAGCAGCCCCACAGGGGGCAAGTCAGAGACCCAGTACTTC; CDR3aa: CASSPTGGKSETQYF
v_gene: TRBV7-9; d_gene: TRBD2; j_gene: TRBJ2-3; abundance: NA; CDR3nt: TGTGCCGGAGGACTAGCGGGCACAGATACGCAGTATTTT; CDR3aa: CAGGLAGTDTQYF
v_gene: TRBV29-1; d_gene: NA; j_gene: TRBJ1-4; abundance: NA; CDR3nt: TGCAGCGTCCTTAAGACAGGTTGGGGTGAAAAACTGTTTTTT; CDR3aa: CSVLKTGWGEKLFF
v_gene: TRBV5-1; d_gene: NA; j_gene: TRBJ2-2; abundance: once; CDR3nt: TGCGCCAGCAGCTTGGCCGAGGGGAACACCGGGGAGCTGTTTTTT; CDR3aa: CASSLAEGNTGELFF
v_gene: TRBV28; d_gene: TRBD2; j_gene: TRBJ2-7; abundance: NA; CDR3nt: TGTGCCAGCAGTTTGGGAACTAGCGGTAGACCCTACGAGCAGTACTTC; CDR3aa: CASSLGTSGRPYEQYF
v_gene: TRBV19; d_gene: TRBD2; j_gene: TRBJ2-1; abundance: few; CDR3nt: TGTGCCAGTACCCCAGTTGGGGGGGGGTACAATGAGCAGTTCTTC; CDR3aa: CASTPVGGGYNEQFF
v_gene: TRBV10-3; d_gene: NA; j_gene: TRBJ2-5; abundance: NA; CDR3nt: TGTGCCATCAAGTGGGTAAGCGCCGAAGAGACCCAGTACTTC; CDR3aa: CAIKWVSAEETQYF
v_gene: TRBV6-1; d_gene: TRBD1; j_gene: TRBJ2-7; abundance: NA; CDR3nt: TGTGCCAGCAGTATACAGGGGGACTACGAGCAGTACTTC; CDR3aa: CASSIQGDYEQYF
v_gene: TRBV5-1; d_gene: NA; j_gene: TRBJ1-1; abundance: NA; CDR3nt: TGCGCCAGCAGCTTGGGTTCCGGGGGGCTGTACACTGAAGCTTTCTTT; CDR3aa: CASSLGSGGLYTEAFF
v_gene: TRBV6-5; d_gene: TRBD2; j_gene: TRBJ2-1; abundance: NA; CDR3nt: TGTGCCAGCAGCATCCGACTAGCGGGGGGCCATGAGCAGTTCTTC; CDR3aa: CASSIRLAGGHEQFF
v_gene: TRBV11-2; d_gene: TRBD1; j_gene: TRBJ1-3; abundance: NA; CDR3nt: TGTGCCAGCAGCTCGCACAGGGGCGCGGGAAACACCATATATTTT; CDR3aa: CASSSHRGAGNTIYF
v_gene: TRBV28; d_gene: NA; j_gene: TRBJ1-5; abundance: NA; CDR3nt: TGTGCCAGCACCCCGGGTAGTCCTAGCAATCAGCCCCAGCATTTT; CDR3aa: CASTPGSPSNQPQHF
v_gene: TRBV30; d_gene: TRBD2; j_gene: TRBJ2-1; abundance: NA; CDR3nt: TGTGCCTGGGATGGGGGACTAGCGGTGAATGAGCAGTTCTTC; CDR3aa: CAWDGGLAVNEQFF